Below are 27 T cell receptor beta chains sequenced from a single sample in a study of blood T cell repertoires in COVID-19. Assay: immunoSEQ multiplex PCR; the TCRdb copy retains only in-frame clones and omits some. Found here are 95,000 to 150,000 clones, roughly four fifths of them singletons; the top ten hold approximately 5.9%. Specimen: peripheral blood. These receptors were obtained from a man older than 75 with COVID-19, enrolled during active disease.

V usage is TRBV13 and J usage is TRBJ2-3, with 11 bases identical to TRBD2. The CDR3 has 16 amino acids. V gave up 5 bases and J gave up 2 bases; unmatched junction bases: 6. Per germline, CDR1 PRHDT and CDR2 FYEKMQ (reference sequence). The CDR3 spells CASSLTSGSITDTQYF. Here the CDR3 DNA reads TGTGCCAGCAGCCTCACTAGCGGGAGTATCACAGATACGCAGTATTTT.

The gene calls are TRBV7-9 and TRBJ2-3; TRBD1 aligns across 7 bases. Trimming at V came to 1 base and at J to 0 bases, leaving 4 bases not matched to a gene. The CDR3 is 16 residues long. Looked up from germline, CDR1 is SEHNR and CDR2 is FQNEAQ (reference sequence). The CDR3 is CASSLGQGESTDTQYF. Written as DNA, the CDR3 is TGTGCCAGCAGCTTAGGACAGGGAGAGAGCACAGATACGCAGTATTTT.

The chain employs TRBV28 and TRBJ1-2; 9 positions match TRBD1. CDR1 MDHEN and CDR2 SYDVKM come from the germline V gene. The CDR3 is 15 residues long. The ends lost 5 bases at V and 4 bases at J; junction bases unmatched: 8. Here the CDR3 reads CASSLRDRVFYGYTF. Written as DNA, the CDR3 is TGTGCCAGCAGTCTCCGGGACAGGGTGTTCTATGGCTACACCTTC.

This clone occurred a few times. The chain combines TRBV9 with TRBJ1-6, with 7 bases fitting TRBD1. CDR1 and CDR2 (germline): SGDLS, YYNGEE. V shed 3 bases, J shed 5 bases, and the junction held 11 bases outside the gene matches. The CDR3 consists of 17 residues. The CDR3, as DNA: TGTGCCAGCAGCGAGAGGGTAGGGGGCTGGGATAATTCACCCCTCCACTTT. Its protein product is CASSERVGGWDNSPLHF.

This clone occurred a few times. Written as DNA, the CDR3 is TGTGCCAGCTCACGACAGGGGACCTCCTATAATTCACCCCTCCACTTT. Translated: CASSRQGTSYNSPLHF. J is TRBJ1-6 and V is TRBV18; 8 bases agree with TRBD1. The CDR3 is 16 residues long. The germline V gene has CDR1 KGHSH and CDR2 LQKENI. V lost 4 bases, J lost 0 bases, and 2 bases stayed unmatched.

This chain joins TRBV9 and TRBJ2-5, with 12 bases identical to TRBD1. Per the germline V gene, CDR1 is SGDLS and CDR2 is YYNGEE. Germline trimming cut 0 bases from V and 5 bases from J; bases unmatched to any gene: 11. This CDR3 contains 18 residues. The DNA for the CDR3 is TGTGCCAGCAGCGTAGCTAACGAGGGACAGGGGGCGTCGGAGACCCAGTACTTC. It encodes CASSVANEGQGASETQYF. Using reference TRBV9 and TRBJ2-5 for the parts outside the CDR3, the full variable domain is DSGVTQTPKHLITATGQRVTLRCSPRSGDLSVYWYQQSLDQGLQFLIQYYNGEERAKGNILERFSAQQFPDLHSELNLSSLELGDSALYFCASSVANEGQGASETQYFGPGTRLLVL.

The DNA of the CDR3 is TGTGCTAGTGGTTTGTCAGGGGGCGGGGGCACTGAAGCTTTCTTT. This translates into CASGLSGGGGTEAFF. V is TRBV12-5 and J is TRBJ1-1, with TRBD1 matching 8 bases. There are 15 residues in the CDR3. Germline values: CDR1 LGHNT, CDR2 FRNRAP. V shed 2 bases and J 4 bases; nucleotides not matched to a gene: 6.

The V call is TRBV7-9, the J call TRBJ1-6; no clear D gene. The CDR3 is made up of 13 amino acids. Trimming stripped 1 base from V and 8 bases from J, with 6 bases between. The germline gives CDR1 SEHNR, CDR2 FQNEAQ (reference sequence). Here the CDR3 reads CASSLVADSPLHF. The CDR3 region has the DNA TGTGCCAGCAGCTTAGTTGCAGATTCACCCCTCCACTTT.

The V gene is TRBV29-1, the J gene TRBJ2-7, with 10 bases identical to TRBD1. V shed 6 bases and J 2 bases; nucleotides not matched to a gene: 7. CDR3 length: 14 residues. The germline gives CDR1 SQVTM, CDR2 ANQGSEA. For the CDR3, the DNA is TGCAGCGTCCACGGGACAGGGGATACCTACGAGCAGTACTTC. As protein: CSVHGTGDTYEQYF.

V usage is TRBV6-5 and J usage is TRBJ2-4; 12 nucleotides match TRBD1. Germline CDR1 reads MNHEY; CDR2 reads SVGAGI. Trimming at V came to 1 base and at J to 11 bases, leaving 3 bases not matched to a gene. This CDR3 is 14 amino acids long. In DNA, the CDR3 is TGTGCCAGCAGTTACTGGGGACAGGGGGCTGTTCAGTACTTC. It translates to CASSYWGQGAVQYF.

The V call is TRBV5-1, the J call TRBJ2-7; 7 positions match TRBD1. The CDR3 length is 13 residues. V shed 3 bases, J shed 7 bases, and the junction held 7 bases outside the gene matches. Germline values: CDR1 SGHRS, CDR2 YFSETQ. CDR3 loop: CASSSDRSEEQYF. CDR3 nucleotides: TGCGCCAGCAGCTCGGACAGGTCTGAGGAGCAGTACTTC.

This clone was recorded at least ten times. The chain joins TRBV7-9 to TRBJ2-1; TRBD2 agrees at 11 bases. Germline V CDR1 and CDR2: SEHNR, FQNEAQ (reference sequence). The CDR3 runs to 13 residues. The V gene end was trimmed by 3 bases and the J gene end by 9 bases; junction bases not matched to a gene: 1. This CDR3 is CASSFLAGGEQFF. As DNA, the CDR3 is TGTGCCAGCAGCTTCCTAGCGGGAGGTGAGCAGTTCTTC.

The CDR3 region is CASSGGTGRLANYGYTF. The DNA for the CDR3 is TGTGCCAGCAGTGGGGGGACAGGGAGACTAGCTAACTATGGCTACACCTTC. The genes are TRBV25-1 and TRBJ1-2; 9 nucleotides line up with TRBD1. V trimming: 4 bases; J trimming: 0 bases; junction bases outside the gene matches: 9. Germline V CDR1 and CDR2: MGHDK, SYGVNS. The CDR3 totals 17 residues.

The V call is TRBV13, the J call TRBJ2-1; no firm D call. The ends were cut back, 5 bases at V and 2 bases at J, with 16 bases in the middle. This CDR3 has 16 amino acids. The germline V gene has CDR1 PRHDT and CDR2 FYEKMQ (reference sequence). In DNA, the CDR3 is TGTGCCAGCAGCGCCGGTACGGAGCCAACCTACAATGAGCAGTTCTTC. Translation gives CASSAGTEPTYNEQFF.

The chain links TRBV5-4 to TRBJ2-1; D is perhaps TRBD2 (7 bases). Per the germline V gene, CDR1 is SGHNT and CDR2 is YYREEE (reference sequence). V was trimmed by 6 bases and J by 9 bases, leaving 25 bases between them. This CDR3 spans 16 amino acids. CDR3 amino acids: CASNVRRWEGDGEQFF. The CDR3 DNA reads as TGTGCCAGCAACGTTCGTAGGTGGGAGGGGGATGGTGAGCAGTTCTTC.

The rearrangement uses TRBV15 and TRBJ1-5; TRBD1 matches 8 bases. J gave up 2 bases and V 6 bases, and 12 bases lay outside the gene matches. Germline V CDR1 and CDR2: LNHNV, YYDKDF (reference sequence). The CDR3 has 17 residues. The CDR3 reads CATSLWGAGGGNQPQHF. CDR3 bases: TGTGCCACCAGTCTCTGGGGGGCAGGGGGCGGCAATCAGCCCCAGCATTTT.

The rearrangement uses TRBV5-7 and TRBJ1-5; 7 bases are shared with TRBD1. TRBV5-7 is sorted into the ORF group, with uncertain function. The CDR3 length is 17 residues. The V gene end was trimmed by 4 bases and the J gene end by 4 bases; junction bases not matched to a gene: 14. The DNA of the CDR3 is TGTGCCAGCAGCCGCGGAAAGGGGGCAGGGGTGAATCAGCCCCAGCATTTT. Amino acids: CASSRGKGAGVNQPQHF.

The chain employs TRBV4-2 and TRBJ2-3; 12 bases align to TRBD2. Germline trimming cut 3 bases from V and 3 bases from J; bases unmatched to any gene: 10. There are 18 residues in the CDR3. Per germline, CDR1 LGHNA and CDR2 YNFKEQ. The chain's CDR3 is CASSHDLAGGPSTDTQYF. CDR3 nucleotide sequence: TGTGCCAGCAGCCATGATCTAGCGGGAGGGCCATCTACAGATACGCAGTATTTT.

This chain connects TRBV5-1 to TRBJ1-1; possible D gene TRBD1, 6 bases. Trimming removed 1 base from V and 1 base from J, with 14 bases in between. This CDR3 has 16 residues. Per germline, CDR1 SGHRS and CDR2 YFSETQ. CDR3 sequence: CASSLPGGASNTEAFF. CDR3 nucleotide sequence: TGCGCCAGCAGCTTGCCGGGGGGCGCGTCGAACACTGAAGCTTTCTTT.

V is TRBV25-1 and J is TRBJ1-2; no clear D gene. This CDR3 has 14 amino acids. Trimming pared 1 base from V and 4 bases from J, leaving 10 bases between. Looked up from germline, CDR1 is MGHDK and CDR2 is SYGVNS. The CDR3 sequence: CASSESGVPYGYTF. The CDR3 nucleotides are TGTGCCAGCAGTGAATCCGGGGTCCCCTATGGCTACACCTTC.

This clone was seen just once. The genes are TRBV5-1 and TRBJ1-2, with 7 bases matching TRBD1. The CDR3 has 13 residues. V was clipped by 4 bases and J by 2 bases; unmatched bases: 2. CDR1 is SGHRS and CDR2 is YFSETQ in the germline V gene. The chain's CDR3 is CASSVDRNYGYTF. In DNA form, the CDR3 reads TGCGCCAGCAGCGTGGACAGGAACTATGGCTACACCTTC.

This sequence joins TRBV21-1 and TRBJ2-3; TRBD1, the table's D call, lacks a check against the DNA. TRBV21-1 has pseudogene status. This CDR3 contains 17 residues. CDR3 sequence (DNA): TGTGCCAGCAGCAACAGGCGCCAGAGACAGCACACAGATACGCAGTATTTT. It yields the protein CASSNRRQRQHTDTQYF.

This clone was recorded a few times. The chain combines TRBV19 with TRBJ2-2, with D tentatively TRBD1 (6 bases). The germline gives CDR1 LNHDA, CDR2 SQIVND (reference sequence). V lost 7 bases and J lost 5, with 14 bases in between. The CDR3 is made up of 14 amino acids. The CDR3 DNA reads TGTGCCAGTAATGGCGGGCAGGGGACCGGGGAGCTGTTTTTT. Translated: CASNGGQGTGELFF.

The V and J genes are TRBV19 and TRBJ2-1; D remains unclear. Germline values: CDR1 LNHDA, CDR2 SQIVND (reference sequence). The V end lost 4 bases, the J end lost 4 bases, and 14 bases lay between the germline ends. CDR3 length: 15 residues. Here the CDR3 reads CASSTPILSYNEQFF. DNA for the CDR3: TGTGCCAGTAGTACCCCTATACTCTCATACAATGAGCAGTTCTTC. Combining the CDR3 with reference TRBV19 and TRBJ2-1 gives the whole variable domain DGGITQSPKYLFRKEGQNVTLSCEQNLNHDAMYWYRQDPGQGLRLIYYSQIVNDFQKGDIAEGYSVSREKKESFPLTVTSAQKNPTAFYLCASSTPILSYNEQFFGPGTRLTVL.

The CDR3: CASSEYVAGANVLTF. The CDR3 coding sequence is TGTGCCAGCAGTGAGTATGTAGCTGGGGCCAACGTCCTGACTTTC. This chain uses TRBV6-4 with TRBJ2-6, with D unclear. Trimming left V 3 bases short and J 2 bases short, with 8 bases between. The germline CDR1 and CDR2 sequences are MRHNA and SNTAGT. The CDR3 has 15 residues.

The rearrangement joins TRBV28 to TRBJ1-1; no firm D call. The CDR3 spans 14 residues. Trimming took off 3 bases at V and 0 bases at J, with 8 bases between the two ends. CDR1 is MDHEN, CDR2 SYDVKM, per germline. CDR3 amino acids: CASSFDKLNTEAFF. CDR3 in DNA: TGTGCCAGCAGTTTTGACAAGCTGAACACTGAAGCTTTCTTT. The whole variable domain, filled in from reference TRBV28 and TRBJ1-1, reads DVKVTQSSRYLVKRTGEKVFLECVQDMDHENMFWYRQDPGLGLRLIYFSYDVKMKEKGDIPEGYSVSREKKERFSLILESASTNQTSMYLCASSFDKLNTEAFFGQGTRLTVV.

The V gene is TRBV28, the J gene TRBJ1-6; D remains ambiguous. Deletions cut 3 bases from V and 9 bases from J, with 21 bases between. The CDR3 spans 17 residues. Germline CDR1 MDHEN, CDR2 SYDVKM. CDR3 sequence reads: CASSFEVTREGSSPLHF. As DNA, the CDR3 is TGTGCCAGCAGTTTCGAGGTGACTCGGGAAGGGAGTTCACCCCTCCACTTT.